This TCR beta chain appears in the sequencing data of a study of cytomegalovirus exposure and HLA in healthy donors. With regard to this clone: Its antigen is unidentified.

The germline gives CDR1 LNHNV, CDR2 YYDKDF (reference sequence). The CDR3 covers 18 residues. Germline trimming cut 0 bases from V and 7 bases from J; bases unmatched to any gene: 7. Study-wide results and limits: Analyzed later, association rates of TCRs varied across HLA loci, with DRB1 most and HLA-C fewest. In terms of immune exposure information, only CMV serostatus was available. Across all donors, roughly uniform sequencing depth was an assumption of the presence/absence analyses.

Donors were nominally healthy when sampled, though unrecorded immune exposures were likely. Amplification used 60 Vbeta primers and 13 Jbeta primers. Assay used: immunoSEQ multiplex PCR; TCRdb lists only in-frame clones, some missing. The clone table shows about 200,000 clones, with the ten largest holding about 1%. The gene calls are TRBV15 and TRBJ2-2; 14 bases are a match to TRBD2. The origin of this receptor is a girl aged 2-15 years in good health and CMV-seropositive. Sequenced input: PBMCs. The CDR3 reads CATSRDRGLAGESGELFF. The DNA for the CDR3 is TGTGCCACCAGCAGAGATAGGGGACTAGCGGGAGAGAGCGGGGAGCTGTTTTTT.